The entry below describes one TCR beta chain. What antigen it recognizes has not been identified. Relative to the germline gene, one junction end is altered; a read error may explain this. Collaborating institutions collected whole blood in K2EDTA tubes following their own protocols. For TCRbeta analysis, collaborators shipped samples as frozen whole blood, isolated PBMCs, or DNA extracted from either of those sample types. Inclusive of the bounding cysteine and phenylalanine, the CDR3 is 15 residues long. Only the CDR3 DNA stays, 45 bases, in frame from base 1. Per the germline V gene, LGHNA is the CDR1 and YSLEER is the CDR2. TCRbeta CDR3 regions were amplified from genomic DNA using the immunoSEQ Assay, a bias-controlled multiplex PCR. The original pipeline was this. Nucleated cell counts per sample were estimated from amplification of reference gene primers within the assay. Sequence reads were collapsed and filtered to measure the absolute abundance of every unique TCRbeta CDR3 rearrangement. For each sample, productive Simpson clonality was calculated as the square root of Simpson's diversity index across productive rearrangements. Sourced from immuneACCESS, this table was stored by TCRdb with only in-frame sequences that have V and J called. A share of the clones is absent; for the studies checked, an unresolved V gene accounts for under half, and the remainder has no known explanation. V and J calls and clone size follow that table, whereas D and trimming were derived from the DNA. The sample records around 72,000 clones, 87% of which are singletons. The leading ten clones occupy around 6.7% of the sample.

The data originate from a study of blood T cell repertoires in COVID-19 (dated by TCRdb to the early 2020s). Regarding the complete study: Collaborator samples came from the United States, Italy and Spain and covered acute and convalescent phases of COVID-19. The prospective study material was composed of cDNA or gDNA derived from T cells, B-cell-depleted T cells, or PBMCs. Deeply sampled blood TCRbeta repertoires from subjects exposed to, actively infected with, or recovered from COVID-19 were included in the dataset. The repertoires were released in a freely available public database intended as a resource for research on the immune response to SARS-CoV-2. The samples were drawn from two sources: the first 160 participants of the ongoing ImmuneRACE study, and approximately 1,300 subjects contributed by 6 global collaborators. Nearly every sample came with metadata listing a de-identified subject ID, COVID-19 status, age in years and sex. Where HLA class I and class II types were available, the types were taken from metadata supplied by the sample provider, not from assay-based typing.

What the work shows at the level of the full study, not this receptor alone: How much clinical and demographic metadata was included differed by source and by participant, and the metadata was provided uncurated.

This sequence originates from a woman aged 50 to 60 with acute or convalescent COVID-19. Sequencing was carried out using peripheral blood. The V gene is TRBV4-3 and the J gene is TRBJ2-1; TRBD2 is a possible D gene, resting on 6 matching bases. The bases are TGCGCCAGCAGCCAAGACACCCTAGCGACCCACCCGGGGGTCTTC. This yields the protein CASSQDTLATHPGVF.